This T cell receptor beta chain was profiled in a study of CD8+CD57+ T cells in acquired aplastic anemia. Whole-study findings and limits: Both patients and controls carried the same twenty-nine CD8+ CDR3 sequences. Researchers reported that CD8+ Simpson's diversity was not significantly different in patients versus controls.

By flow cytometry, patients selected for sequencing had shown an expansion of CD8+CD57+ cells. At blood sampling, none of the patients had yet received therapy. Profiling that covered TCR beta VDJ and CDR3 relied on genomic DNA as its template. MiXCR, applied by TCRdb to the reads, yields one record per CDR3 protein. In the table there are approximately 130,000 distinct CDR3 sequences, roughly 40% of which are singletons. J was trimmed by 6 bases and V by 5 bases; bases with no gene match: 2. Germline V gene sequence: CDR1 KGHDR, CDR2 SFDVKD. The CDR3 spans 13 residues. In regard to this clonotype: No antigen is known for it. Just one base apart from a much larger clone, this may be a read error.

Sequences were obtained from sorted CD4+, CD8+, or CD8+CD57+ T cells (not recorded which) from PBMCs. The chain has TRBV24-1 and TRBJ2-2; TRBD1 aligns across 7 bases. The TCR originated in a human donor with aplastic anemia. The CDR3 DNA reads as TGTGCCACCAGTGCCGGACAGGCCGGGGAGCTGTTTTTT. Translation: CATSAGQAGELFF.